Following are 6 T cell receptor beta chains from one sample sequenced in a study of shared clonotypes between healthy human individuals. Assay: immunoSEQ multiplex PCR; the TCRdb copy retains only in-frame clones and omits some. Counted here are 2 million to 3 million clones, over 85% occurring once; the ten biggest clones make up 0.36%. The sample was naive CD4+ T cells from PBMCs. Described subset: CD45RA+ positively selected. The origin of the receptors is a man younger than 35 in good health. Some clones in this sample may be carry-over from other donors' samples.

The chain has TRBV11-3 and TRBJ2-1; D gene uncertain. The CDR3 length is 20 residues. Germline CDR1 SGHNT, CDR2 YENEEA. The V end lost 2 bases, the J end lost 2 bases, and 25 bases lay between the germline ends. In DNA form, the CDR3 reads TGTGCCAGCAGCTTAAGTTTCCCTACGCCAGGTGAGCGTACCTACAATGAGCAGTTCTTC. Protein: CASSLSFPTPGERTYNEQFF.

This chain connects TRBV30 to TRBJ1-3, with D unclear. The V gene lost 1 base and the J gene lost 0 bases, with 4 bases spanning the gap. The CDR3 is 13 residues long. Germline V lookup: CDR1 GTSNPN, CDR2 SVGIG (reference sequence). CDR3 amino acids: CAWSGASGNTIYF. The CDR3 bases are TGTGCCTGGAGTGGGGCCTCTGGAAACACCATATATTTT.

This clone was seen a single time. The rearrangement uses TRBV5-6 and TRBJ1-1, with D unresolved. V lost 0 bases, J lost 8 bases, and 8 bases lay in between. CDR1 is SGHDT and CDR2 is YYEEEE in the germline V gene. The CDR3 contains 12 residues. In nucleotides, the CDR3 is TGTGCCAGCAGCTTGGATTTGAACGAAGCTTTCTTT. Translated, it gives CASSLDLNEAFF.

The rearrangement uses TRBV5-1 and TRBJ1-1; D gene ambiguous. Per germline, CDR1 SGHRS and CDR2 YFSETQ. CDR3 length equals 15 residues. Trimming left V 4 bases short and J 8 bases short, with 21 bases between. CDR3 in amino acids: CASSLRFGTGEEAFF. The CDR3 bases are TGCGCCAGCAGCCTACGGTTTGGTACCGGTGAAGAAGCTTTCTTT.

Turning to this clone: This sample also contains other DNA sequences that code for the same CDR3. This chain uses TRBV9 with TRBJ1-1; D is possibly TRBD1 (5 bases). The germline CDR1 and CDR2 sequences are SGDLS and YYNGEE. The length of the CDR3 is 15 residues. V lost 2 bases and J 1 base, leaving 12 bases between the germline ends. The CDR3 coding sequence is TGTGCCAGCAGCGTCGAGCCGGGGGGGAACACTGAAGCTTTCTTT. Its translation is CASSVEPGGNTEAFF. Combining the CDR3 with reference TRBV9 and TRBJ1-1 gives the whole variable domain DSGVTQTPKHLITATGQRVTLRCSPRSGDLSVYWYQQSLDQGLQFLIQYYNGEERAKGNILERFSAQQFPDLHSELNLSSLELGDSALYFCASSVEPGGNTEAFFGQGTRLTVV.

The chain uses TRBV21-1 and TRBJ1-5; TRBD1, the table's D call, was not compared with the DNA. TRBV21-1 is assigned pseudogene status. CDR3 length equals 18 residues. The CDR3 region has the DNA TGTGCCAGCAGCAAGTTTAGTCGGCAGGGGGAGTGCAATCAGCCCCAGCATTTT. The encoded protein is CASSKFSRQGECNQPQHF.